What follows are 29 T cell receptor beta chains derived from one specimen sequenced in a study of early stage breast cancer tumors. The protocol was immunoSEQ multiplex PCR, while the TCRdb copy is restricted to in-frame clones and leaves out a portion. Of 8,500 to 10,000 clones listed, 71% are singletons. The sample consisted of normal breast tissue next to the tumor. Receptor source: a person aged 55-75 years with breast cancer.

The V and J genes are TRBV5-8 and TRBJ2-7; 8 bases are a match to TRBD1. The CDR3 runs 14 residues. V dropped 1 base and J dropped 2; count of bases not matched to a gene: 2. CDR1 is SGHTS and CDR2 is YDEGEE in the germline V gene. CDR3 in DNA: TGTGCCAGCAGCTTGAAGGACAGGGCCTACGAGCAGTACTTC. Encoded protein: CASSLKDRAYEQYF.

In its sample, this clone ranks as medium-sized. This sequence joins TRBV19 and TRBJ1-1; tentatively, D is TRBD1 (5 bases). Germline values: CDR1 LNHDA, CDR2 SQIVND (reference sequence). Trimming cost V 8 bases and J 5 bases, with 15 bases left between them. The CDR3 is made up of 13 amino acids. The CDR3 region is CASSLDSPTEAFF. As DNA, the CDR3 is TGTGCCAGTTCCCTCGACAGCCCAACTGAAGCTTTCTTT.

The J gene is TRBJ2-1, the V gene TRBV25-1; TRBD2 matches at 11 bases. Germline CDR1 is MGHDK and CDR2 is SYGVNS. The CDR3 extends over 13 amino acids. V lost 11 bases to trimming and J lost 6 bases; unmatched junction nucleotides: 6. The CDR3 loop reads CAGLTSGINEQFF. The CDR3 DNA follows: TGTGCCGGACTGACTAGCGGGATCAATGAGCAGTTCTTC. Full variable domain (remainder filled in from reference TRBV25-1 and TRBJ2-1): EADIYQTPRYLVIGTGKKITLECSQTMGHDKMYWYQQDPGMELHLIHYSYGVNSTEKGDLSSESTVSRIRTEHFPLTLESARPSHTSQYLCAGLTSGINEQFFGPGTRLTVL.

The V call is TRBV6-5, the J call TRBJ2-3; perhaps TRBD2 as D (5 bases). This CDR3 contains 15 residues. Germline lookup yields CDR1 MNHEY and CDR2 SVGAGI. Trimming cost V 0 bases and J 0 bases, with 7 bases left between them. The CDR3 bases are TGTGCCAGCAGTTACTCGCGAGGGAGCACAGATACGCAGTATTTT. Amino acids: CASSYSRGSTDTQYF.

This clone is a singleton in its sample. The chain joins TRBV5-1 to TRBJ2-2, with TRBD2 identical over 11 bases. Germline values: CDR1 SGHRS, CDR2 YFSETQ. J gave up 4 bases and V 6 bases, and 14 bases lay outside the gene matches. CDR3 length: 18 amino acids. CDR3 coding DNA: TGCGCCAGCACCCCATTACTAGCGGGGGCACGAGGCACCGGGGAGCTGTTTTTT. This encodes CASTPLLAGARGTGELFF. Full variable domain (remainder filled in from reference TRBV5-1 and TRBJ2-2): KAGVTQTPRYLIKTRGQQVTLSCSPISGHRSVSWYQQTPGQGLQFLFEYFSETQRNKGNFPGRFSGRQFSNSRSEMNVSTLELGDSALYLCASTPLLAGARGTGELFFGEGSRLTVL.

This clone has only a few counts. The chain links TRBV4-2 to TRBJ2-7; 11 nucleotides line up with TRBD2. V lost 4 bases, J lost 1 base, and 12 bases stayed unmatched. The CDR3 contains 18 residues. In germline, CDR1 is LGHNA, CDR2 YNFKEQ. The CDR3 protein is CASSLRGTSGIGSYEQYF. The CDR3 DNA reads as TGTGCCAGCAGCCTCAGGGGGACTAGCGGCATCGGTTCCTACGAGCAGTACTTC.

This clone was seen a single time. This chain links TRBV7-2 with TRBJ2-5, with D maybe TRBD2 (6 bases). The germline CDR1 and CDR2 sequences are SGHTA and FQGNSA. V lost 5 bases and J lost 4, with 17 bases in between. The CDR3 totals 15 residues. CDR3 DNA: TGTGCCAGCAGCCCCACCCCCGGGAGACCAGAGACCCAGTACTTC. Protein: CASSPTPGRPETQYF.

This clone showed up just once. The chain combines TRBV7-9 with TRBJ2-5; 9 bases align to TRBD2. This CDR3 region has 16 residues. Germline-derived CDR1 and CDR2 are SEHNR and FQNEAQ (reference sequence). V lost 5 bases, J lost 2 bases, and 9 bases stayed unmatched. CDR3 in DNA: TGTGCCAGCAGCCCCTGGGGAGCGGGAGGACAAGAGACCCAGTACTTC. Amino acid sequence: CASSPWGAGGQETQYF.

The J gene is TRBJ2-7, the V gene TRBV28, with TRBD2 matching over 8 bases. Germline V gene data show CDR1 as MDHEN and CDR2 as SYDVKM. The CDR3 spans 12 residues. V gave up 5 bases and J gave up 4 bases; unmatched junction bases: 1. CDR3 in amino acids: CASSPGGYEQYF. As DNA, the CDR3 is TGTGCCAGCAGTCCGGGGGGGTACGAGCAGTACTTC.

The V gene is TRBV29-1, the J gene TRBJ1-1; D unclear. The CDR3 covers 14 residues. The germline gives CDR1 SQVTM, CDR2 ANQGSEA. The germline V and J ends were trimmed by 0 bases and 2 bases, with 10 bases remaining between them. The CDR3 DNA reads TGCAGCGTTGAAGATCGAGGACTTAACACTGAAGCTTTCTTT. This encodes CSVEDRGLNTEAFF.

The chain uses TRBV18 and TRBJ2-7; the D is unclear. Germline lookup yields CDR1 KGHSH and CDR2 LQKENI. This CDR3 region has 15 residues. V lost 4 bases, J lost 5 bases, and 18 bases lay in between. The CDR3 is CASSRNYRSEDEQYF. The CDR3 bases are TGTGCCAGCTCACGAAATTACCGGTCTGAGGACGAGCAGTACTTC.

V is TRBV29-1 and J is TRBJ1-2; D gene unclear. CDR3 length: 14 amino acids. Germline-derived CDR1 and CDR2 are SQVTM and ANQGSEA. Trimming shortened V by 0 bases and J by 7 bases, and 15 bases separated the two germline ends. The CDR3 reads CSVEDLVASLGYTF. In DNA form, the CDR3 reads TGCAGCGTTGAAGATTTAGTCGCTTCCCTTGGCTACACCTTC.

This clone was seen a few times. The chain couples TRBV19 to TRBJ1-2, with 8 positions matching TRBD1. V shed 5 bases, J shed 5 bases, and the junction held 10 bases outside the gene matches. The germline CDR1 and CDR2 sequences are LNHDA and SQIVND (reference sequence). This CDR3 is built from 15 residues. The CDR3 region is CASSDLQGAIYGYTF. The CDR3 region has the DNA TGTGCCAGTAGTGACCTGCAGGGGGCGATATATGGCTACACCTTC.

This clone was seen only a few times. The chain joins TRBV21-1 to TRBJ2-7; TRBD2, the table's D call, lacks a check against the DNA. TRBV21-1 is labeled a pseudogene. The CDR3 covers 15 residues. In DNA form, the CDR3 reads TGTGCCAGCACCCCGGTGCGGAGATACTCCTACGAGCAGTACTTC. Translation gives CASTPVRRYSYEQYF.

The chain carries TRBV18 and TRBJ1-1; D gene ambiguous. The length of the CDR3 is 13 residues. Germline values: CDR1 KGHSH, CDR2 LQKENI. V lost 2 bases, J lost 5 bases, and 9 bases lay in between. CDR3 in amino acids: CASSPSEGTEAFF. The DNA of the CDR3 is TGTGCCAGCTCACCATCGGAGGGTACTGAAGCTTTCTTT.

V and J are TRBV11-3 and TRBJ2-7, with 7 bases identical to TRBD2. Trimming removed 0 bases from V and 0 bases from J; junction bases left unmatched: 8. Per the germline V gene, CDR1 is SGHNT and CDR2 is YENEEA. The CDR3 is 17 amino acids. CDR3 protein: CASSLDQRREISYEQYF. CDR3 DNA: TGTGCCAGCAGCTTAGATCAAAGGCGGGAGATCTCCTACGAGCAGTACTTC.

This clone was detected once. This chain uses TRBV15 with TRBJ2-7; TRBD1 matches at 9 bases. Germline values: CDR1 LNHNV, CDR2 YYDKDF (reference sequence). Trimming cost V 3 bases and J 0 bases; bases outside gene matches: 6. The CDR3 loop spans 16 amino acids. CDR3 in DNA: TGTGCCACCAGCAGTCCCGGGACAGGGAGCTCCTACGAGCAGTACTTC. Amino acids: CATSSPGTGSSYEQYF. The full variable domain, completed using reference TRBV15 and TRBJ2-7, is DAMVIQNPRYQVTQFGKPVTLSCSQTLNHNVMYWYQQKSSQAPKLLFHYYDKDFNNEADTPDNFQSRRPNTSFCFLDIRSPGLGDTAMYLCATSSPGTGSSYEQYFGPGTRLTVT.

CDR3 DNA: TGTGCCAGCAGCGCGGAACTCCGCGGGACGGAAGCTTTCTTT. It translates to CASSAELRGTEAFF. The chain recombines TRBV9 with TRBJ1-1, with a possible D match to TRBD1 (5 bases). The germline gives CDR1 SGDLS, CDR2 YYNGEE. The CDR3 consists of 14 residues. With 3 bases removed from V and 8 bases from J, the gap between germline ends came to 17 bases.

For the CDR3, the DNA is TGTGCCAGCAGCTTACCCCCGGGACAGCTTACTGGGGCCAACGTCCTGACTTTC. Protein: CASSLPPGQLTGANVLTF. This chain connects TRBV7-9 to TRBJ2-6; 7 positions match TRBD1. V lost 2 bases to trimming and J lost 2 bases; unmatched junction nucleotides: 9. The CDR3 length is 18 residues. Germline assignment: CDR1 SEHNR and CDR2 FQNEAQ (reference sequence). The entire variable domain, with the rest obtained from reference TRBV7-9 and TRBJ2-6, is as follows: DTGVSQNPRHKITKRGQNVTFRCDPISEHNRLYWYRQTLGQGPEFLTYFQNEAQLEKSRLLSDRFSAERPKGSFSTLEIQRTEQGDSAMYLCASSLPPGQLTGANVLTFGAGSRLTVL.

J is TRBJ1-2 and V is TRBV27; D is perhaps TRBD1 (6 bases). This CDR3 comprises 15 residues. Looked up from germline, CDR1 is MNHEY and CDR2 is SMNVEV (reference sequence). The germline V and J ends were trimmed by 1 base and 1 base, with 10 bases remaining between them. Here the CDR3 reads CASSLFGQFNYGYTF. The CDR3, as DNA: TGTGCCAGCAGTTTATTCGGACAGTTTAACTATGGCTACACCTTC.

V usage is TRBV5-1 and J usage is TRBJ2-5, with a tentative D call TRBD2 (5 bases). The germline V and J ends were trimmed by 0 bases and 4 bases, with 10 bases remaining between them. Germline V gene lookup returns CDR1 SGHRS and CDR2 YFSETQ. CDR3 length: 14 amino acids. The CDR3 DNA is TGCGCCAGCAGCTTGGATCTCGGGGTAGAGACCCAGTACTTC. It encodes CASSLDLGVETQYF.

The gene calls are TRBV5-4 and TRBJ1-1; 7 positions agree with TRBD1. Germline CDR1 SGHNT, CDR2 YYREEE (reference sequence). V dropped 3 bases and J dropped 0; count of bases not matched to a gene: 2. The CDR3 sequence is 14 residues long. CDR3 DNA: TGTGCCAGCAGCTCCCAGGGGGTGAACACTGAAGCTTTCTTT. Translating it yields CASSSQGVNTEAFF.

This clone was detected once. The chain joins TRBV30 to TRBJ1-2; maybe TRBD1 (6 bases). CDR1 and CDR2 from the germline V gene are GTSNPN and SVGIG (reference sequence). CDR3 length equals 16 residues. V was shortened by 8 bases and J by 7 bases, with 29 bases between the two germline ends. The CDR3 loop is CALMVQGARSGGGYTF. CDR3 DNA: TGTGCCCTGATGGTACAGGGTGCGCGGAGCGGGGGTGGCTACACCTTC.

By sample share, this clone is medium-sized. This chain links TRBV4-3 with TRBJ2-2; TRBD1 might be the D (6 bases). Deletions cut 1 base from V and 2 bases from J, with 14 bases between. The CDR3 consists of 17 residues. Germline V lookup: CDR1 LGHNA, CDR2 YSLEER. The CDR3 nucleotides are TGCGCCAGCAGCCAAGGGGCAGGGGCCTTTAACACCGGGGAGCTGTTTTTT. Translation: CASSQGAGAFNTGELFF.

The gene calls are TRBV7-2 and TRBJ1-4, with 7 nucleotides matching TRBD1. J gave up 5 bases and V 3 bases, and 3 bases lay outside the gene matches. Germline CDR1 is SGHTA and CDR2 is FQGNSA. The CDR3 extends over 14 amino acids. The CDR3 sequence is CASSLGTVNEKLFF. DNA of the CDR3: TGTGCCAGCAGCTTGGGGACAGTGAATGAAAAACTGTTTTTT.

This clone is deemed medium-sized. The CDR3 DNA follows: TGTGCCAGCAGTTTTCAGCCCAGCGGGGGCGAGCAGTACTTC. Translating gives CASSFQPSGGEQYF. V usage is TRBV27 and J usage is TRBJ2-7, with TRBD2 matching over 8 bases. Losses at the gene ends were 3 bases for V and 6 bases for J; bases not matched to a gene: 7. This CDR3 comprises 14 residues. The V gene's germline CDR1 is MNHEY and CDR2 SMNVEV (reference sequence).

The chain employs TRBV7-8 and TRBJ2-3, with TRBD2 matching 15 bases. V gave up 2 bases and J gave up 6 bases; unmatched junction bases: 3. This CDR3 has 16 residues. Per the germline V gene, CDR1 is SGHVS and CDR2 is FQNEAQ. CDR3 protein: CASSLFGTSGRDTQYF. The CDR3 coding sequence is TGTGCCAGCAGCTTATTCGGGACTAGCGGGAGGGATACGCAGTATTTT. Together with reference TRBV7-8 and TRBJ2-3, the CDR3 gives the full variable domain: GAGVSQSPRYKVAKRGQDVALRCDPISGHVSLFWYQQALGQGPEFLTYFQNEAQLDKSGLPSDRFFAERPEGSVSTLKIQRTQQEDSAVYLCASSLFGTSGRDTQYFGPGTRLTVL.

The rearrangement joins TRBV7-8 to TRBJ1-5, with D possibly TRBD1 on 6 matching bases. CDR3 size: 16 residues. Germline CDR1 and CDR2: SGHVS and FQNEAQ. The V and J ends lost 5 bases and 1 base respectively, with 15 bases between them. The CDR3 bases are TGTGCCAGCAGCCCCCGAGGGGGTCGGAGCAATCAGCCCCAGCATTTT. Protein: CASSPRGGRSNQPQHF.

The J gene is TRBJ2-1, the V gene TRBV5-4; 8 nucleotides match TRBD2. V shed 2 bases, J shed 5 bases, and the junction held 9 bases outside the gene matches. This CDR3 is 16 amino acids long. Germline V gene lookup returns CDR1 SGHNT and CDR2 YYREEE (reference sequence). The CDR3 spells CASSLPVLAGHNEQFF. In DNA, the CDR3 is TGTGCCAGCAGCTTACCGGTGCTAGCGGGCCACAATGAGCAGTTCTTC.